This T cell receptor beta chain was retrieved from a study of tumor-infiltrating lymphocytes in primary liver carcinoma. At the level of the study: Men as well as women, aged 30 to 69 years, made up the patients. Read depth, roughly 3.5 to 7.13 million productive TCRbeta reads, did not differ significantly between tissues.

Study-level results: Tumor-adjacent and tumor-blood pairs displayed less overlap than did pairs of tumor regions.

A constant-region primer primed TCR beta cDNA synthesis from about 0.55 ug of total RNA. Slightly modified ARM-PCR served as the procedure for the TCR beta libraries. These libraries came from three rounds of nested multiplex PCR. PCR rounds one and two used TRBV1-TRBV30 forward primers with a C-beta reverse primer for around 9 cycles each. MiXCR, run by TCRdb on the multiplex PCR reads, gives a single entry per CDR3 protein. The sample records fewer than 350,000 distinct CDR3 sequences, roughly two thirds being singletons. With regard to this clonotype: Its antigen is undetermined. At one end the junction does not follow the germline gene, possibly because of a read error.

Blood RNA was derived from unsorted whole blood, and germline DNA was extracted too. CDR1 and CDR2 (germline): MNHNS, SASEGT. The CDR3 runs 13 residues. The V gene is TRBV6-1, the J gene TRBJ1-6, with D possibly matching TRBD1 (6 bases). The origin of this receptor is a man aged 40-49 years with primary liver carcinoma and hepatitis B virus infection. The sequencing sample was made of peripheral blood. CDR3: CASSGLDSSPLHF. CDR3 DNA: TGTGCCAGCAGTGGTCTGGACAGTTCACCCCTCCACTTC.